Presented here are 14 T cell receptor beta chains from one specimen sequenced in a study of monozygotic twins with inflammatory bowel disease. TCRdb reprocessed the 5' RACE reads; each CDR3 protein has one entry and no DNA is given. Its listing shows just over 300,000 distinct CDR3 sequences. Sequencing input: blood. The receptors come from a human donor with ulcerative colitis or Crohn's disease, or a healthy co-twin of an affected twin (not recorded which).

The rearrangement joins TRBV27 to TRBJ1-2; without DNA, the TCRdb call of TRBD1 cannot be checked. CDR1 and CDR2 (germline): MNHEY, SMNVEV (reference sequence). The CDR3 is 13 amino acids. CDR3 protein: CASRQQGRYGYTF.

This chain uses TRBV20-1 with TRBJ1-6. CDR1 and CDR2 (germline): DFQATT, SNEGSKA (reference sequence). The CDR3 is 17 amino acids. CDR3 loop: CSARDMKEEEYNSPLHF.

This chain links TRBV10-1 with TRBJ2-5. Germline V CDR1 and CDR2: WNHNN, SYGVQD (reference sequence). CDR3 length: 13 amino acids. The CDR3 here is CASSANRQETQYF.

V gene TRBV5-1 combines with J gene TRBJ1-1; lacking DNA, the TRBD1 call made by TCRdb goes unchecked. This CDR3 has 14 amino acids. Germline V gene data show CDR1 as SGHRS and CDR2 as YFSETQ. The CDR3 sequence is CASSYGQGKPEAFF. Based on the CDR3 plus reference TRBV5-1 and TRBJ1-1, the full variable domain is KAGVTQTPRYLIKTRGQQVTLSCSPISGHRSVSWYQQTPGQGLQFLFEYFSETQRNKGNFPGRFSGRQFSNSRSEMNVSTLELGDSALYLCASSYGQGKPEAFFGQGTRLTVV.

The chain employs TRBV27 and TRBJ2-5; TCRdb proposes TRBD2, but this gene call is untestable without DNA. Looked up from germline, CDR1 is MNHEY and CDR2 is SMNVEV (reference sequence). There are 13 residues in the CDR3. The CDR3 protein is CASRGDSVGTQYF.

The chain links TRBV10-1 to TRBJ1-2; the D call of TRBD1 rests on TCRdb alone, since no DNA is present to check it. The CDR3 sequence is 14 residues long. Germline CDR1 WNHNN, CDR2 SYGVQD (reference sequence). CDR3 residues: CASSETGQVDGYTF.

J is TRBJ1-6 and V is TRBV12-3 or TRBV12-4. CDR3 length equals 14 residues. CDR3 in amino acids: CASSLDGRSSPLHF.

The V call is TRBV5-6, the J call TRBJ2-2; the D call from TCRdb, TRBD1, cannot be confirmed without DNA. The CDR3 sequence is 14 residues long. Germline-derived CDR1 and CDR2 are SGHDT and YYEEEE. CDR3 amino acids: CASRPTGGTGELFF.

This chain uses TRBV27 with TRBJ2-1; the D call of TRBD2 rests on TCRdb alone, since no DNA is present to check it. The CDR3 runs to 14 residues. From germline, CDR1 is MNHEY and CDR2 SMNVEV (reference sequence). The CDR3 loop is CASSIGSGIYEQFF.

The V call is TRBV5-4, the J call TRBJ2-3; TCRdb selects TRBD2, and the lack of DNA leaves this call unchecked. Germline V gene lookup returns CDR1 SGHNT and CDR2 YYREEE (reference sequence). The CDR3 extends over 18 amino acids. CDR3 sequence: CASMRLTAGGSNTDTQYF. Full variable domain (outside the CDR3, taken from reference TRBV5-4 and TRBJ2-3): ETGVTQSPTHLIKTRGQQVTLRCSSQSGHNTVSWYQQALGQGPQFIFQYYREEENGRGNFPPRFSGLQFPNYSSELNVNALELDDSALYLCASMRLTAGGSNTDTQYFGPGTRLTVL.

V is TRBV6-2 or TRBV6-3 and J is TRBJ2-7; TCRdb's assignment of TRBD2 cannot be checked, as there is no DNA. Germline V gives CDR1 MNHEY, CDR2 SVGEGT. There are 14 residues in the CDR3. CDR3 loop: CASSSGVGTYEQYF.

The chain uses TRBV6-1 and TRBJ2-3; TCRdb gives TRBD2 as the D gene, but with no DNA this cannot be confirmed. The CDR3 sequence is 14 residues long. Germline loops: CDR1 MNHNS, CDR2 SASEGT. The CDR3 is CASSQTSYADTQYF.

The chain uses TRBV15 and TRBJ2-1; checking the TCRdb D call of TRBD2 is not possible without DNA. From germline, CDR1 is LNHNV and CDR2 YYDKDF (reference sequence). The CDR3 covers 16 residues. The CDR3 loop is CATSRDRTSGNNEQFF.

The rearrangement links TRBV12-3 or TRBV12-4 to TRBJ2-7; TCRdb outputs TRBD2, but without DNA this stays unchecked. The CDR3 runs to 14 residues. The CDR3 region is CASTLAGAPYEQYF.